This passage covers 10 T cell receptor beta chains from one sample sequenced in a study of shared clonotypes between healthy human individuals. This table comes from immunoSEQ multiplex PCR, and its TCRdb copy is limited to in-frame clones, with some not included. Among approximately 530,000 clones listed, roughly 95% were seen once. The sample was naive CD4+ T cells sorted from blood. As for subset: CD45RA+ positively selected. The receptors stem from a woman in her 30s in good health.

In this sample, this clone turned up a few times. This chain links TRBV9 with TRBJ1-2, with a tentative D call TRBD1 (6 bases). Germline V CDR1 and CDR2: SGDLS, YYNGEE. The ends were cut back, 6 bases at V and 4 bases at J, with 16 bases in the middle. CDR3 length equals 14 residues. The chain's CDR3 is CASTPSLDSYGYTF. The CDR3 DNA is TGTGCCAGCACCCCCAGTTTGGACAGCTATGGCTACACCTTC.

This chain joins TRBV7-8 and TRBJ2-7; D is unclear. Looked up from germline, CDR1 is SGHVS and CDR2 is FQNEAQ. The CDR3 has 15 residues. With 4 bases removed from V and 4 bases from J, the gap between germline ends came to 17 bases. DNA for the CDR3: TGTGCCAGCAGCTCAGTTCGGGCCAGACCATACGAGCAGTACTTC. This translates into CASSSVRARPYEQYF.

As concerns this clone: Different DNA sequences within this sample yield the same CDR3. The V gene is TRBV9, the J gene TRBJ2-3; TRBD2 agrees at 12 bases. CDR1 is SGDLS and CDR2 is YYNGEE in the germline V gene. V trimming: 0 bases; J trimming: 5 bases; junction bases outside the gene matches: 4. The CDR3 covers 16 residues. CDR3 region: CASSVELAGGLDTQYF. For the CDR3, the DNA is TGTGCCAGCAGCGTAGAACTAGCGGGAGGATTAGATACGCAGTATTTT.

This chain uses TRBV15 with TRBJ1-3, with TRBD1 as a possible D gene (5 bases). The CDR3 length is 14 residues. CDR1 is LNHNV, CDR2 YYDKDF, per germline (reference sequence). V lost 4 bases, J lost 7 bases, and 14 bases lay in between. The CDR3 DNA sequence: TGTGCCACCAGCACTGGCTCGGGGCCTAACACCATATATTTT. This encodes CATSTGSGPNTIYF.

The rearrangement uses TRBV7-9 and TRBJ2-3, with a tentative D call TRBD2 (6 bases). Germline-derived CDR1 and CDR2 are SEHNR and FQNEAQ (reference sequence). This CDR3 comprises 16 residues. Trimming removed 5 bases from V and 2 bases from J, with 17 bases in between. The CDR3 DNA reads TGTGCCAGCAGCGCCAGACTAGTGTCGGCCACAGATACGCAGTATTTT. It translates to CASSARLVSATDTQYF.

The V gene is TRBV6-5, the J gene TRBJ1-1, with D possibly TRBD1 on 5 matching bases. The CDR3 length is 14 residues. CDR1 is MNHEY, CDR2 SVGAGI, per germline. Trimming shortened V by 4 bases and J by 4 bases, and 13 bases separated the two germline ends. CDR3 in amino acids: CASSFQGRGTEAFF. DNA for the CDR3: TGTGCCAGCAGTTTCCAAGGGAGGGGCACTGAAGCTTTCTTT.

V is TRBV6-4 and J is TRBJ2-7, with D tentatively TRBD1 or TRBD2 (5 bases each). Deletions cut 9 bases from V and 2 bases from J, with 11 bases between. The CDR3 has 12 residues. The germline V gene encodes CDR1 MRHNA and CDR2 SNTAGT. For the CDR3, the DNA is TGTGCCAGTAGCGTCAGGGCCTACGAGCAGTACTTC. Protein product: CASSVRAYEQYF.

The genes are TRBV7-9 and TRBJ1-2; D remains unclear. The CDR3 has 16 residues. The V gene lost 1 base and the J gene lost 8 bases, with 20 bases spanning the gap. Germline V lookup: CDR1 SEHNR, CDR2 FQNEAQ (reference sequence). The CDR3 sequence: CASSLGGAVQVEGYTF. DNA of the CDR3: TGTGCCAGCAGCTTAGGAGGCGCGGTCCAGGTAGAAGGCTACACCTTC.

V usage is TRBV28 and J usage is TRBJ1-6; D might be TRBD1 (5 bases). Germline V lookup: CDR1 MDHEN, CDR2 SYDVKM. The CDR3 is 19 residues long. Trimming removed 4 bases from V and 8 bases from J, with 27 bases in between. CDR3 nucleotide sequence: TGTGCCAGCAGTTCAGTCTATGCGACAGTACAGGTTAGGGATTCACCCCTCCACTTT. This sequence encodes CASSSVYATVQVRDSPLHF.

V and J are TRBV9 and TRBJ2-5; D may be TRBD2 (6 bases). Germline V lookup: CDR1 SGDLS, CDR2 YYNGEE. Trimming stripped 3 bases from V and 1 base from J, with 7 bases between. CDR3 size: 13 residues. This chain's CDR3 is CASSGTIQETQYF. Written as DNA, the CDR3 is TGTGCCAGCAGCGGGACTATCCAAGAGACCCAGTACTTC.